This is a list of T cell receptor beta chains from one sample in a study of beta chain features in type 1 diabetes. The method was immunoSEQ multiplex PCR; TCRdb's version includes in-frame clones alone and lacks a portion of them. The sample lists about 360,000 clones; about 12% were seen once. The material sequenced was naive CD4+ T cells from blood. The receptor set was obtained from a young man in good health. CDR3s include the opening cysteine and the closing phenylalanine or tryptophan. A D gene is named only where the DNA matches it firmly. Not all rows give a size; the values are once, few, many and, for expanded clones, a class.

d_gene	j_gene	v_gene	abundance	CDR3aa	CDR3nt
TRBD1	TRBJ2-6	TRBV9	-	CASSIGQALSGANVLTF	TGTGCCAGCAGCATCGGACAGGCCCTCTCTGGGGCCAACGTCCTGACTTTC
TRBD1	TRBJ2-5	TRBV7-9	-	CASSSGQGPMETQYF	TGTGCCAGCAGCTCCGGACAGGGCCCGATGGAGACCCAGTACTTC
-	TRBJ2-7	TRBV7-9	-	CASSLAASYEQYF	TGTGCCAGCAGCTTAGCAGCTTCCTACGAGCAGTACTTC
-	TRBJ1-5	TRBV6-6	-	CASSYRGPSNQPQHF	TGTGCCAGCAGTTATCGAGGGCCTAGCAATCAGCCCCAGCATTTT
-	TRBJ1-6	TRBV18	-	CASSHGVGIDSPLHF	TGTGCCAGCTCACACGGGGTTGGGATCGATTCACCCCTCCACTTT
TRBD2	TRBJ2-7	TRBV4-2	-	CASSQVGAGGSYEQYF	TGTGCCAGCAGCCAAGTGGGAGCGGGGGGTTCCTACGAGCAGTACTTC
-	TRBJ2-7	TRBV18	-	CASSPLRAEEQYF	TGTGCCAGCTCACCACTGCGGGCTGAAGAGCAGTACTTC
-	TRBJ2-7	TRBV14	few	CASSPRGYSYEQYF	TGTGCCAGCAGCCCACGAGGGTACTCCTACGAGCAGTACTTC
-	TRBJ2-3	TRBV15	few	CATSRDGGSDTQYF	TGTGCCACCAGCAGAGATGGGGGGTCGGATACGCAGTATTTT
TRBD1	TRBJ1-6	TRBV18	-	CASSPTETGQINSPLHF	TGTGCCAGCTCACCAACTGAGACGGGACAGATAAATTCACCCCTCCACTTT
-	TRBJ2-1	TRBV7-9	few	CASSLPGGSYNEQFF	TGTGCCAGCAGCTTACCGGGTGGCTCCTACAATGAGCAGTTCTTC
-	TRBJ2-3	TRBV14	few	CASSQDRRTDTQYF	TGTGCCAGCAGCCAAGATCGGAGGACAGATACGCAGTATTTT
TRBD1	TRBJ1-2	TRBV5-1	-	CASRFTGANYGYTF	TGCGCCAGCCGCTTCACAGGGGCCAACTATGGCTACACCTTC
-	TRBJ1-2	TRBV28	few	CASSLSTQGRGYTF	TGTGCCAGCAGTTTATCAACGCAGGGCCGGGGCTACACCTTC
TRBD1	TRBJ1-4	TRBV18	-	CASSPSGTANEKLFF	TGTGCCAGCTCACCTTCGGGGACAGCAAATGAAAAACTGTTTTTT
TRBD2	TRBJ2-1	TRBV4-2	-	CASSQGLIAGVSYNEQFF	TGTGCCAGCAGCCAAGGTTTAATAGCGGGTGTTTCCTACAATGAGCAGTTCTTC
-	TRBJ1-1	TRBV4-3	-	CASSQWTDPYEAFF	TGCGCCAGCAGCCAATGGACTGATCCTTATGAAGCTTTCTTT
TRBD1	TRBJ1-2	TRBV7-9	-	CASSPDRGIYGYTF	TGTGCCAGCAGCCCGGACAGGGGGATTTATGGCTACACCTTC
-	TRBJ2-4	TRBV28	-	CASKARAVNIQYF	TGTGCCAGCAAGGCCAGGGCTGTAAACATTCAGTACTTC
-	TRBJ1-2	TRBV20-1	few	CSATPYGYTF	TGCAGTGCCACCCCCTACGGCTACACCTTC
TRBD2	TRBJ2-2	TRBV5-1	-	CASSLGGRRGTGELFF	TGCGCCAGCAGCTTGGGAGGCCGGCGGGGGACCGGGGAGCTGTTTTTT
-	TRBJ2-7	TRBV28	-	CASRGATYEQYF	TGTGCCAGCAGGGGGGCCACTTACGAGCAGTACTTC
-	TRBJ2-7	TRBV7-9	-	CASSIHGGALSYEQYF	TGTGCCAGCAGCATTCATGGGGGGGCGCTTTCCTACGAGCAGTACTTC
-	TRBJ1-1	TRBV10-3	few	CAISESPGRGPNTEAFF	TGTGCCATCAGTGAGTCCCCCGGGCGGGGACCGAACACTGAAGCTTTCTTT
-	TRBJ2-7	TRBV19	few	CASSIPGGASSYEQYF	TGTGCCAGTAGTATACCGGGGGGCGCTTCCTCCTACGAGCAGTACTTC
-	TRBJ2-7	TRBV6-1	-	CATQWGPGPYEQYF	TGTGCCACCCAGTGGGGCCCAGGCCCCTACGAGCAGTACTTC
-	TRBJ2-2	TRBV7-3	-	CASSLRARLGGAEELFF	TGTGCCAGCAGCTTACGGGCTCGACTAGGGGGGGCGGAGGAGCTGTTTTTT
-	TRBJ2-3	TRBV6-1	-	CASSENRWEVADTQYF	TGTGCCAGCAGTGAAAATCGGTGGGAGGTGGCAGATACGCAGTATTTT
TRBD1	TRBJ2-1	TRBV5-8	few	CASSHLGLRTGYNEQFF	TGTGCCAGCAGCCACTTGGGCTTACGGACAGGCTACAATGAGCAGTTCTTC
-	TRBJ1-1	TRBV6-5	-	CASHGSERNTEAFF	TGTGCCAGCCACGGGAGCGAACGGAACACTGAAGCTTTCTTT
-	TRBJ2-3	TRBV7-2	few	CASSGRLQGSTDTQYF	TGTGCCAGCAGCGGCCGGCTGCAGGGCAGCACAGATACGCAGTATTTT